The clone carrying this T cell receptor (beta chain) showed up many times. Its antigen is as yet unknown. The data stem from a study of breast tumors, draining lymph nodes, adjacent tissues. Study-level points and caveats: Findings are consistent with lymph node origin and intratumoral expansion of most tumor T cells.

Samples came from axillary lymph nodes draining the breast cancer. TCRdb redid the calling of the multiplex PCR reads with MiXCR, one entry per CDR3 protein. The sample includes under 250,000 distinct CDR3 sequences, approximately 31% seen only once; the top ten take approximately 1.4%. The germline CDR1 and CDR2 sequences are DFQATT and SNEGSKA (reference sequence). The CDR3 sequence is 14 residues long. Trimming removed 4 bases from V and 7 bases from J, with 14 bases in between. The chain links TRBV20-1 to TRBJ1-6; D uncertain. This receptor was obtained from a female donor with breast cancer. Some clones in this sample may be carry-over from other donors' samples. Input material: axillary lymph node tissue. In DNA, the CDR3 is TGCAGTGCTAACCTCGGACGGCTAAATTCACCCCTCCACTTT. It specifies CSANLGRLNSPLHF.